Reported below is one T cell receptor (beta chain). This sample is drawn from a study of T cell responses to AZD1222 COVID-19 vaccine. Sequencing was performed with immunoSEQ multiplex PCR; in TCRdb, only in-frame clones are kept and a portion is missing. Of around 140,000 clones listed, roughly nine tenths were seen once; the top ten hold around 5.9%. The clonotype was recovered from an adult in good health. Sequencing used peripheral blood, obtained on day 0 of AZD1222 vaccination.

CDR3 sequence: CASSFQGYEQYF. The CDR3 DNA is TGCGCCAGCAGCTTCCAGGGCTACGAGCAGTACTTC. The V gene is TRBV5-1, the J gene TRBJ2-7, with D perhaps matching TRBD1 (5 bases). The germline V gene encodes CDR1 SGHRS and CDR2 YFSETQ. The CDR3 spans 12 residues. V lost 2 bases, J lost 3 bases, and 6 bases lay in between.